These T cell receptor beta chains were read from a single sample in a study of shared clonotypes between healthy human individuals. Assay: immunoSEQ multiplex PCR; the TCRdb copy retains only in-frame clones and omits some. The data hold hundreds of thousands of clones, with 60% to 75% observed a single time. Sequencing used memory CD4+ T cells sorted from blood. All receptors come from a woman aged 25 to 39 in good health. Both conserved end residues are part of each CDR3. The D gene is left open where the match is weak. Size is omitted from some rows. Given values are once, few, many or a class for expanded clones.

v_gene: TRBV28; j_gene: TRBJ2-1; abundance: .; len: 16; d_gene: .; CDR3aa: CASSPTLRRGHNEQFF; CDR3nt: TGTGCCAGCAGCCCCACTTTGAGACGGGGACACAATGAGCAGTTCTTC
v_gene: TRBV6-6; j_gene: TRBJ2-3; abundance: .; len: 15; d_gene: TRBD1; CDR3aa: CASSYHGTGTDTQYF; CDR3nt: TGTGCCAGCAGTTACCACGGGACAGGCACAGATACGCAGTATTTT
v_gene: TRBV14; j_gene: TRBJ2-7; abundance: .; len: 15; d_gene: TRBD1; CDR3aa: CASSQGATGNYEQYF; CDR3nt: TGTGCCAGCAGCCAAGGCGCGACAGGGAACTACGAGCAGTACTTC
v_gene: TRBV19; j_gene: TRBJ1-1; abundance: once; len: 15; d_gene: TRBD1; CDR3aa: CASSNVDRGPVEAFF; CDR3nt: TGTGCCAGTAGTAATGTGGACAGGGGGCCAGTTGAAGCTTTCTTT
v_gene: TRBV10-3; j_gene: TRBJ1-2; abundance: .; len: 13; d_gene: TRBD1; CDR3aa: CAIRDREGYGYTF; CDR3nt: TGTGCCATCAGAGACAGGGAGGGGTATGGCTACACCTTC
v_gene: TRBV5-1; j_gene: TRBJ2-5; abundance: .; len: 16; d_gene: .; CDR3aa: CASSPGPGHRQETQYF; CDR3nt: TGCGCCAGCAGCCCGGGTCCGGGACACCGACAAGAGACCCAGTACTTC
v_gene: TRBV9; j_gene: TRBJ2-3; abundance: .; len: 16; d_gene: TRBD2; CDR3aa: CASTRTSGSGTDTQYF; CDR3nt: TGTGCCAGCACCAGGACTAGCGGGAGTGGCACAGATACGCAGTATTTT
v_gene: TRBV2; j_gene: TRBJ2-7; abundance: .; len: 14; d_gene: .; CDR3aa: CASSTKGLGYEQYF; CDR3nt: TGTGCCAGCAGTACTAAGGGACTGGGATACGAGCAGTACTTC
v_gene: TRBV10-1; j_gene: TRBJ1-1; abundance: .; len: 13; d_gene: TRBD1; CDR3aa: CASSSRTGEEAFF; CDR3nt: TGCGCCAGCAGCTCTCGGACAGGGGAAGAAGCTTTCTTT
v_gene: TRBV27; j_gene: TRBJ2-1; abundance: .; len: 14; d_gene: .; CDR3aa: CASSSLGRTHEQFF; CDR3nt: TGTGCCAGCAGCTCCCTCGGGAGAACCCATGAGCAGTTCTTC
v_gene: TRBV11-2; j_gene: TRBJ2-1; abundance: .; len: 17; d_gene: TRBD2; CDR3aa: CASSLIVGGSSYNEQFF; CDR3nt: TGTGCCAGCAGCTTAATAGTGGGGGGGTCGTCCTACAATGAGCAGTTCTTC
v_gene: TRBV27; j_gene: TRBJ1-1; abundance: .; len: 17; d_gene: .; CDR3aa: CASSSSPGRGQDTEAFF; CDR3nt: TGTGCCAGCAGCAGCTCCCCGGGGAGGGGTCAGGACACTGAAGCTTTCTTT
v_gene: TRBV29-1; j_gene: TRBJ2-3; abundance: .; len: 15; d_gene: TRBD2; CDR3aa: CSAQTSLLYSDTQYF; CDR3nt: TGCAGCGCTCAGACTAGCCTACTTTATTCAGATACGCAGTATTTT
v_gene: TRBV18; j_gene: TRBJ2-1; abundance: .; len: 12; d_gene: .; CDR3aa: CAGTSNRDEQFF; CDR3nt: TGTGCCGGAACTAGTAACAGGGATGAGCAGTTCTTC
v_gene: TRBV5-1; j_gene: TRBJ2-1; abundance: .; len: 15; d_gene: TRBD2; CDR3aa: CASSLTSASYNEQFF; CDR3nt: TGCGCCAGCAGCTTGACTAGCGCCTCCTACAATGAGCAGTTCTTC
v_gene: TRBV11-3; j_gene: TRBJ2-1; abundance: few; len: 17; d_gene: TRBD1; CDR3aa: CASSLDSGTGGYNEQFF; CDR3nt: TGTGCCAGCAGCTTAGATAGCGGCACAGGGGGTTACAATGAGCAGTTCTTC
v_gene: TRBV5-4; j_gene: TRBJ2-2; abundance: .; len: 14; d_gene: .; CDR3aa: CASSFDRYTGELFF; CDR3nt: TGTGCCAGCAGCTTCGACAGGTACACCGGGGAGCTGTTTTTT
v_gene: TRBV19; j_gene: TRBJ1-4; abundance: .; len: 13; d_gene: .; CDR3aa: CASNPRSNEKLFF; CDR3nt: TGTGCCAGTAATCCTCGATCCAACGAAAAACTGTTTTTT
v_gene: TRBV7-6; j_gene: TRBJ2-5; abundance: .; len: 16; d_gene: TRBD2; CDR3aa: CASSTVVGRAPETQYF; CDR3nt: TGTGCCAGCAGCACGGTCGTGGGGAGGGCCCCGGAGACCCAGTACTTC
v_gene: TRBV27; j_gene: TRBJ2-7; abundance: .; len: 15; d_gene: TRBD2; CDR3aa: CASSLRTSSYYEQYF; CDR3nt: TGTGCCAGCAGTTTACGGACTAGCAGTTACTACGAGCAGTACTTC
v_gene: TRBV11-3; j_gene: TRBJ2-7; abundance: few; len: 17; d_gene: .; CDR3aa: CASSSRAFERSEGEQYF; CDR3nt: TGTGCCAGCAGCTCCCGGGCCTTTGAGAGGAGTGAGGGCGAGCAGTACTTC
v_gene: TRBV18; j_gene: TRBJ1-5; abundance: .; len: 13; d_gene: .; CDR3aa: CASSLGSNQPQHF; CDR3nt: TGTGCCAGCTCCCTAGGGAGCAATCAGCCCCAGCATTTT
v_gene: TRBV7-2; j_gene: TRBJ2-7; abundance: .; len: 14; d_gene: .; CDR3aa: CASSLVSYSYEQYF; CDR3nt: TGTGCCAGCAGCTTAGTCAGCTACTCCTACGAGCAGTACTTC
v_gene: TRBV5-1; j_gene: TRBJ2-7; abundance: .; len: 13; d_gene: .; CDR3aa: CASSSTLAYEQYF; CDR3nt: TGCGCCAGCAGCTCGACTCTAGCCTACGAGCAGTACTTC
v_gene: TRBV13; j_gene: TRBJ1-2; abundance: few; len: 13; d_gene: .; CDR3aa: CASSLRGAYGYTF; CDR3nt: TGTGCCAGCAGCTTAAGGGGCGCCTATGGCTACACCTTC
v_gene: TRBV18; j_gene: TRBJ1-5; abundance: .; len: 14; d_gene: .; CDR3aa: CASSSTRNNQPQHF; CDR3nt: TGTGCCAGCTCATCAACCAGGAACAATCAGCCCCAGCATTTT
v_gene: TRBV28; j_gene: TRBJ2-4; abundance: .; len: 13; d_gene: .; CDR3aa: CASSFPGLNIQYF; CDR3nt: TGTGCCAGCAGTTTTCCGGGGCTAAACATTCAGTACTTC
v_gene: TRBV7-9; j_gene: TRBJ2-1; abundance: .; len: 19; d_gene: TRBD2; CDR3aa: CASSGNLGLAGDSYNEQFF; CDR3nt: TGTGCCAGCAGCGGAAACCTAGGACTAGCGGGAGACTCCTACAATGAGCAGTTCTTC
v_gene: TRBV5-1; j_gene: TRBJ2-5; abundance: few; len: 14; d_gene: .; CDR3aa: CASSPDSTQETQYF; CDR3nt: TGCGCCAGCAGCCCTGACAGTACGCAAGAGACCCAGTACTTC
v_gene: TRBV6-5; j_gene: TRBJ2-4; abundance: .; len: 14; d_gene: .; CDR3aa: CASSSPRGTNIQYF; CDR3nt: TGTGCCAGCAGTTCCCCTAGAGGGACGAACATTCAGTACTTC
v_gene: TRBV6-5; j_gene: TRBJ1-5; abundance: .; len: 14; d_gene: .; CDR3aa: CASKGGAGNQPQHF; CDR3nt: TGTGCCAGCAAGGGAGGGGCAGGGAATCAGCCCCAGCATTTT
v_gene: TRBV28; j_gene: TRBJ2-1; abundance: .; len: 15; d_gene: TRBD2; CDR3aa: CASSPHSGSGNEQFF; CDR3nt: TGTGCCAGCAGTCCCCATAGCGGGAGCGGCAATGAGCAGTTCTTC
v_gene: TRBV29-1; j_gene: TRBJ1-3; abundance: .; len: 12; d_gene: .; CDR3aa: CSVEYGANTIYF; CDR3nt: TGCAGCGTTGAATATGGGGCAAACACCATATATTTT
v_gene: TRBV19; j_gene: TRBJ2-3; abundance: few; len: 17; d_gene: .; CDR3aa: CASSIGGAETSTDTQYF; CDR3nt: TGTGCCAGTAGTATTGGGGGTGCGGAAACTAGCACAGATACGCAGTATTTT
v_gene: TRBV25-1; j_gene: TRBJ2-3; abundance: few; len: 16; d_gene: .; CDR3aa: CASSAAEDPSGDTQYF; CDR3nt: TGTGCCAGCAGTGCGGCGGAGGATCCGTCCGGGGATACGCAGTATTTT
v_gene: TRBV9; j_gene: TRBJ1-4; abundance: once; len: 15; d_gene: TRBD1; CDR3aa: CASSVDQGAREKLFF; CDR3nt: TGTGCCAGCAGCGTAGACCAGGGGGCGCGAGAAAAACTGTTTTTT
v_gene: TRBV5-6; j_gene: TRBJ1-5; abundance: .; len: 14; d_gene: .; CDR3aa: CASSLRGSYQPQHF; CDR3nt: TGTGCCAGCAGCTTGCGGGGGTCTTATCAGCCCCAGCATTTT
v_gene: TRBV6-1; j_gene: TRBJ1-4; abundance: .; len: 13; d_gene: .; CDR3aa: CAVGRRTNEKLFF; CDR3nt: TGTGCAGTGGGGCGGCGCACTAATGAAAAACTGTTTTTT
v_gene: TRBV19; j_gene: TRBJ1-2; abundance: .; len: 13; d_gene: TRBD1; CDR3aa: CASSTGQHYGYTF; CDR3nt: TGTGCCAGTAGTACGGGACAGCACTATGGCTACACCTTC
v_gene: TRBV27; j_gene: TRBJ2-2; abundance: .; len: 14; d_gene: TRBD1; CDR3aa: CASSYPGGTGELFF; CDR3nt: TGTGCCAGCAGTTACCCAGGGGGCACTGGGGAGCTGTTTTTT
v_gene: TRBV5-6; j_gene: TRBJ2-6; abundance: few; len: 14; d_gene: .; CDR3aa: CASSRYAGANVLTF; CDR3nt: TGTGCCAGCAGCCGGTATGCTGGGGCCAACGTCCTGACTTTC